This T cell receptor beta chain was observed in a study of read filtering for tumor transcriptome and immune sequencing. The overall study: Revised staging placed eight or nine patients in R-ISS I, around 15 in II, 6 or 7 in III.

Germline assignment: CDR1 PRHDT and CDR2 FYEKMQ (reference sequence). The CDR3 has 17 amino acids. Trimming took 0 bases from V and 13 from J, leaving 25 bases between them. This library used roughly 370 ng RNA and molecular barcoded adaptors spanning alpha/delta and beta/gamma chains. Each CDR3 protein gets one entry after TCRdb re-called the reads with MiXCR. The table has about 22,000 distinct CDR3 sequences, roughly 13% seen once; the top ten hold around three fifths. As to this clonotype: Its target is unknown. A far larger clone is just one base off, so this is likely a read error.

The study's findings and limits: IR-seq captured clonotypes deeper and more reliably than RNA-seq.

This sequence originates from a donor over 35 with multiple myeloma. Input material: a population of CD138-negative cells sorted from bone marrow. This chain joins TRBV13 and TRBJ2-1, with a tentative D call TRBD1 (6 bases). The CDR3 sequence: CASSLGQTGKYQETQFF. The CDR3 coding sequence is TGTGCCAGCAGCTTAGGCCAGACAGGAAAGTACCAAGAGACCCAGTTCTTC. Based on the CDR3 plus reference TRBV13 and TRBJ2-1, the full variable domain is AAGVIQSPRHLIKEKRETATLKCYPIPRHDTVYWYQQGPGQDPQFLISFYEKMQSDKGSIPDRFSAQQFSDYHSELNMSSLELGDSALYFCASSLGQTGKYQETQFFGPGTRLTVL.